Below, 12 T cell receptor beta chains from the same sample are listed, as sequenced in a study of lymphopenia after photon versus proton radiotherapy. Sequencing was performed with immunoSEQ multiplex PCR; in TCRdb, only in-frame clones are kept and a portion is missing. The sample yields 25,000 to 30,000 clones, 81% seen once. This specimen consisted of peripheral blood, obtained from a patient treated with photon-based radiotherapy. The receptors shown here come from a man aged 50 to 60 with gastric cancer.

The gene calls are TRBV29-1 and TRBJ1-5, with D hard to call. V shed 0 bases and J shed 3 bases, with 6 bases lying between them. This CDR3 has 13 amino acids. From germline, CDR1 is SQVTM and CDR2 ANQGSEA. The CDR3 protein is CSVEDGLNQPQHF. CDR3 DNA sequence: TGCAGCGTTGAAGACGGACTCAATCAGCCCCAGCATTTT.

The chain employs TRBV4-3 and TRBJ2-7; D not certain. Per germline, CDR1 LGHNA and CDR2 YSLEER. The CDR3 contains 15 residues. Trimming took 0 bases from V and 0 from J, leaving 9 bases between them. CDR3 sequence reads: CASSQDFASSYEQYF. CDR3 sequence (DNA): TGCGCCAGCAGCCAAGATTTCGCCTCCTCCTACGAGCAGTACTTC.

The chain recombines TRBV12-5 with TRBJ2-1; 14 bases are a match to TRBD2. Germline lookup yields CDR1 LGHNT and CDR2 FRNRAP. V shed 6 bases, J shed 3 bases, and the junction held 4 bases outside the gene matches. CDR3 length: 16 residues. This CDR3 reads CASGLGLAGGYNEQFF. In nucleotides, the CDR3 is TGTGCTAGTGGCCTAGGACTAGCGGGGGGCTACAATGAGCAGTTCTTC.

This chain uses TRBV12-2 with TRBJ1-2. TRBV12-2 is labeled a pseudogene. The CDR3 covers 14 residues. CDR3 region: CASRSRQGLYGYTF. The CDR3 DNA follows: TGTGCAAGTCGCTCCCGTCAGGGACTTTATGGCTACACCTTC.

This clone was counted once. The chain employs TRBV7-3 and TRBJ1-6, with 7 bases lining up with TRBD1. The CDR3 totals 15 residues. The germline CDR1 and CDR2 sequences are SGHTA and FQGTGA. The V gene end was trimmed by 3 bases and the J gene end by 5 bases; junction bases not matched to a gene: 4. This CDR3 is CASSFEDRNNSPLHF. For the CDR3, the DNA is TGTGCCAGCAGCTTCGAGGACAGGAATAATTCACCCCTCCACTTT.

This chain's CDR3 is CASSYRDRVNTEAFF. CDR3 DNA sequence: TGTGCCAGCAGTTACCGGGACAGAGTGAACACTGAAGCTTTCTTT. The V and J genes are TRBV6-7 and TRBJ1-1; the match to TRBD1 covers 7 bases. TRBV6-7 is identified as an open reading frame with a role that is uncertain. After removal of 2 bases from V and 0 bases from J, the junction contained 3 bases not matched to a gene. CDR3 length equals 15 residues.

The J gene is TRBJ2-3, the V gene TRBV7-9; 7 nucleotides align to TRBD2. The CDR3 has 14 residues. Germline V gene sequence: CDR1 SEHNR, CDR2 FQNEAQ (reference sequence). V lost 6 bases, J lost 7 bases, and 10 bases stayed unmatched. CDR3 nucleotide sequence: TGTGCCAGCAGTATTTGGGAGGGGTTGAATACGCAGTATTTT. The encoded protein is CASSIWEGLNTQYF.

This chain links TRBV5-6 with TRBJ1-1, with no clear D. The CDR3 is 16 amino acids. The V gene's germline CDR1 is SGHDT and CDR2 YYEEEE. With 0 bases removed from V and 4 bases from J, the gap between germline ends came to 16 bases. The CDR3 nucleotides read TGTGCCAGCAGCTTGGATGGTGGCAGCCGGACCACTGAAGCTTTCTTT. It yields the protein CASSLDGGSRTTEAFF.

The chain links TRBV6-6 to TRBJ1-3; 7 positions agree with TRBD1. J lost 0 bases, V lost 5 bases, and 7 bases had no gene match. CDR1 and CDR2 (germline): MNHNY, SVGAGI (reference sequence). The CDR3 runs 16 residues. CDR3 in amino acids: CASSPGTVHSGNTIYF. DNA of the CDR3: TGTGCCAGCAGTCCGGGGACAGTCCACTCTGGAAACACCATATATTTT.

Here the CDR3 DNA reads TGTGCCAGCTCACTACGACAGGGGACAGCCTACGAGCAGTACGTC. This gives the protein CASSLRQGTAYEQYV. The rearrangement uses TRBV18 and TRBJ2-7, with 8 bases aligning to TRBD1. Germline CDR1 KGHSH, CDR2 LQKENI. The V gene end was trimmed by 4 bases and the J gene end by 2 bases; junction bases not matched to a gene: 7. The CDR3 has 15 residues.

CDR3 DNA: TGTGCCAGCTCACCACGTCTAACAAGCTCCTACAATGAGCAGTTCTTC. It yields the protein CASSPRLTSSYNEQFF. The gene calls are TRBV18 and TRBJ2-1; D call uncertain. Germline loops: CDR1 KGHSH, CDR2 LQKENI. The CDR3 is made up of 16 amino acids. Trimming left V 1 base short and J 0 bases short, with 10 bases between.

The CDR3 loop reads CASSKGNRGALDTQYF. The CDR3 nucleotides are TGTGCCAGCAGCAAAGGAAACAGGGGTGCACTAGATACGCAGTATTTT. The chain links TRBV21-1 to TRBJ2-3; the table's D call, TRBD1, was not checked against the DNA. TRBV21-1 is a pseudogene. CDR3 length equals 16 residues.